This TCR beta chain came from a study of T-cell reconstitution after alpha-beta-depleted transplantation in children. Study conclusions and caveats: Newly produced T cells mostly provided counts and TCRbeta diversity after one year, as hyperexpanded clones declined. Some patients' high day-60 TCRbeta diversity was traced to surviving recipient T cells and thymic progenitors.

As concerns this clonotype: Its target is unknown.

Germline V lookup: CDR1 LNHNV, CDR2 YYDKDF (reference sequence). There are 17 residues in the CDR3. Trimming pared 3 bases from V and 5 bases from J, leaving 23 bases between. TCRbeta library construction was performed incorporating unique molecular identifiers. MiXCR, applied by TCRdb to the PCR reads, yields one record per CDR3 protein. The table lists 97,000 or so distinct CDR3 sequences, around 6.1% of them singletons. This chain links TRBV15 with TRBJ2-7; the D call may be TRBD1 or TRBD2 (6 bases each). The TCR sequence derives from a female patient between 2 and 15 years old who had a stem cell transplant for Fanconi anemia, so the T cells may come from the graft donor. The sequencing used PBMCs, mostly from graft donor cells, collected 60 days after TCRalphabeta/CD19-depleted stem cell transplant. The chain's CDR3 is CATSSPPGARGIHEQYF. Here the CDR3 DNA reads TGTGCCACCAGCAGTCCCCCGGGGGCGCGTGGTATCCACGAGCAGTACTTC.